This is a list of T cell receptor beta chains from one sample in a study of T cell repertoires in cytomegalovirus infection. Antigens of these TCRs are unknown. MiXCR, applied by TCRdb to the reads, yields one record per CDR3 protein. The table has a few hundred thousand distinct CDR3 sequences, around two fifths seen once. The material sequenced was cultured PBMCs, taken from culture after CMV antigen stimulation. The receptors were sampled from a human donor in good health (CMV status not recorded). Some clones in this sample may be carry-over from other donors' samples. Each CDR3 is given with its conserved first and last residue. D genes are given only for firm matches. Only part of the rows carry a size: once, few, many, or a class if the clone is expanded.

clone size	D gene	V gene	J gene	CDR3 protein	CDR3 DNA
.	TRBD1	TRBV12-3/TRBV12-4	TRBJ2-1	CASSLRTGLYNEQFF	TGTGCCAGCAGTTTAAGGACAGGTTTGTACAATGAGCAGTTCTTC
few	.	TRBV29-1	TRBJ1-2	CSVQKNANYGYTF	TGCAGCGTGCAGAAGAACGCTAACTATGGCTACACCTTC
few	.	TRBV7-2	TRBJ2-2	CASSLDLQGPGTGELFF	TGTGCCAGCAGCTTAGATCTGCAGGGCCCTGGCACCGGGGAGCTGTTTTTT
once	.	TRBV20-1	TRBJ2-7	CSAREEWGSSYEQYF	TGCAGTGCTAGAGAGGAGTGGGGTTCCTCCTACGAGCAGTACTTC
.	TRBD2	TRBV20-1	TRBJ2-3	CSARVRTSVTDTQYF	TGCAGTGCTAGAGTAAGAACTAGCGTCACAGATACGCAGTATTTT
.	TRBD1	TRBV11-2	TRBJ1-1	CASSLDSGQANYQAFF	TGTGCCAGCAGCTTAGATTCGGGACAGGCCAACTACCAAGCTTTCTTT
.	TRBD2	TRBV4-1	TRBJ2-7	CASSQEGTSGEQYF	TGCGCCAGCAGCCAAGAAGGGACTAGCGGGGAGCAGTACTTC
.	.	TRBV4-1	TRBJ2-6	CASSLFAASGANVLTF	TGCGCCAGCAGCCTCTTCGCAGCTTCTGGGGCCAACGTCCTGACTTTC
.	TRBD1	TRBV20-1	TRBJ2-2	CSAGKQGLTTGELFF	TGCAGTGCTGGAAAACAGGGGTTGACCACCGGGGAGCTGTTTTTT
few	.	TRBV4-1	TRBJ2-7	CASSQDQGHPVSYEQYF	TGCGCCAGCAGCCAAGATCAGGGACACCCAGTATCCTACGAGCAGTACTTC
.	.	TRBV12-3/TRBV12-4	TRBJ1-3	CASRSAGAGNTIYF	TGTGCCAGCAGGTCCGCAGGGGCAGGAAACACCATATATTTT
.	.	TRBV6-5	TRBJ2-1	CASSYGQETYNEQFF	TGTGCCAGCAGTTACGGGCAGGAGACCTACAATGAGCAGTTCTTC
few	TRBD2	TRBV7-2	TRBJ2-7	CASSLPRGGTTYEQYF	TGTGCCAGCAGCTTACCTCGGGGGGGGACTACCTACGAGCAGTACTTC
.	.	TRBV5-1	TRBJ1-6	CASRRGPDNSPLHF	TGCGCCAGCAGACGGGGACCAGATAATTCACCCCTCCACTTT
.	.	TRBV11-2	TRBJ2-5	CASSPGNGETQYF	TGTGCCAGCAGCCCAGGGAACGGGGAGACCCAGTACTTC
.	.	TRBV29-1	TRBJ2-3	CSVGTGTDTQYF	TGCAGCGTCGGGACTGGAACAGATACGCAGTATTTT
.	.	TRBV7-8	TRBJ1-1	CASSPQITNTEAFF	TGTGCCAGCAGCCCACAAATAACGAACACTGAAGCTTTCTTT
.	TRBD1	TRBV12-3/TRBV12-4	TRBJ2-5	CASTGQGSRETQYF	TGTGCCAGCACGGGACAGGGGTCGCGAGAGACCCAGTACTTC
.	TRBD2	TRBV12-3/TRBV12-4	TRBJ2-3	CASRSTSGRAHSTDTQYF	TGTGCCAGCAGGTCGACTAGCGGGAGAGCCCACAGCACAGATACGCAGTATTTT
.	TRBD2	TRBV7-2	TRBJ2-3	CASGSPSGGTISTDTQYF	TGTGCCAGCGGCTCTCCTAGCGGGGGGACGATTAGCACAGATACGCAGTATTTT
.	.	TRBV2	TRBJ1-4	CASSERGDEKLFF	TGTGCCAGCAGTGAGCGCGGGGATGAAAAACTGTTTTTT
.	.	TRBV7-6	TRBJ2-5	CASSSGPGGETQYF	TGTGCCAGCAGCTCAGGGCCTGGCGGAGAGACCCAGTACTTC
.	TRBD1	TRBV3-1	TRBJ1-2	CASSQNLQGPRGYTF	TGTGCCAGCAGCCAAAACCTACAGGGGCCGCGCGGCTACACCTTC
.	.	TRBV7-2	TRBJ2-5	CASSLDTQETQYF	TGTGCCAGCAGCCTGGACACACAAGAGACCCAGTACTTC
few	.	TRBV12-3/TRBV12-4	TRBJ2-3	CASSFHGGSTDTQYF	TGTGCCAGCAGTTTCCACGGGGGAAGCACAGATACGCAGTATTTT
.	TRBD1	TRBV7-2	TRBJ1-1	CASSPRVAQGARNTEAFF	TGTGCCAGCAGCCCTCGGGTAGCACAGGGGGCGCGGAATACTGAAGCTTTCTTT
few	TRBD2	TRBV19	TRBJ2-1	CASSKSGAYNEQFF	TGTGCCAGTAGTAAAAGCGGGGCTTACAATGAGCAGTTCTTC
.	.	TRBV14	TRBJ2-1	CASSQVRWEQFF	TGTGCCAGCAGCCAAGTTCGTTGGGAGCAGTTCTTC
few	.	TRBV27	TRBJ2-1	CASSSLSEDNEQFF	TGTGCCAGCAGTAGCCTCTCAGAGGACAATGAGCAGTTCTTC
.	TRBD2	TRBV6-2/TRBV6-3	TRBJ2-5	CASSYPGLAGEKGETQYF	TGTGCCAGCAGTTATCCGGGACTAGCGGGAGAGAAGGGAGAGACCCAGTACTTC
.	.	TRBV20-1	TRBJ2-1	CSQTNRRGINEQFF	TGCAGTCAAACGAACCGAAGGGGGATCAATGAGCAGTTCTTC
.	TRBD1	TRBV10-3	TRBJ2-3	CAINPGTGRDTQYF	TGTGCCATCAACCCCGGGACAGGGCGGGATACGCAGTATTTT
.	TRBD1	TRBV2	TRBJ1-3	CASRGDRASGNTIYF	TGTGCCAGCAGAGGGGACAGGGCGTCTGGAAACACCATATATTTT
.	.	TRBV6-6	TRBJ2-1	CASLTSFGYNEQFF	TGTGCCAGCCTTACATCTTTTGGGTACAATGAGCAGTTCTTC
.	.	TRBV27	TRBJ1-5	CASSPYAHSQGGNQPQHF	TGTGCCAGCAGTCCTTACGCCCACTCACAGGGTGGGAATCAGCCCCAGCATTTT
.	.	TRBV5-1	TRBJ1-6	CASSFAGTDDSPLHF	TGCGCCAGCAGCTTCGCCGGGACGGATGATTCACCCCTCCACTTT
many	.	TRBV7-2	TRBJ2-1	CASSFGYNEQFF	TGTGCCAGCAGCTTCGGCTACAATGAGCAGTTCTTC
.	.	TRBV10-1	TRBJ2-7	CASSVPLAYEQYF	TGCGCCAGCAGCGTCCCCCTGGCCTACGAGCAGTACTTC
.	.	TRBV12-3/TRBV12-4	TRBJ1-2	CASSSWAGQGYTF	TGTGCCAGCAGTTCGTGGGCCGGACAGGGCTACACCTTC
.	.	TRBV10-3	TRBJ2-7	CAISEIAGAHYEQYF	TGTGCCATCAGTGAGATCGCAGGGGCCCACTACGAGCAGTACTTC
few	.	TRBV7-2	TRBJ2-4	CASSQRPSLAKNIQYF	TGTGCCAGCAGCCAGAGGCCTTCTCTAGCCAAAAACATTCAGTACTTC
few	TRBD1	TRBV4-1	TRBJ2-4	CASSQDRGYIQYF	TGCGCCAGCAGCCAAGACAGGGGGTACATTCAGTACTTC